The TCR beta chain under discussion was sequenced for a study of shared clonotypes between healthy human individuals. Findings of the study overall: As a rule, naive subsets had a larger estimated richness than memory subsets.

Method: immunoSEQ multiplex PCR; TCRdb's copy keeps in-frame clones and lacks some. This repertoire shows 1,100,000 or so clones, around 78% found once; its top ten account for approximately 0.5%. With regard to this clone: Its antigen is still unknown.

CDR1 and CDR2 (germline): KGHSH, LQKENI. Trimming took 3 bases from V and 8 from J; bases not matched to a gene: 6. CDR3 size: 14 residues. This clonotype originated in a man aged 18 to 29 in good health. Some clones in this sample may be carry-over from other donors' samples. The rearrangement links TRBV18 to TRBJ1-5, with 8 bases that match TRBD1. The specimen was memory CD4+ T cells from PBMCs. Subset described: CD45RA-negative fraction. CDR3 DNA: TGTGCCAGCTCACCCGGACAGGGTAAGGAGCCCCAGCATTTT. Encoded protein: CASSPGQGKEPQHF.